Below are 5 T cell receptor beta chains sequenced from a single sample in a study of cytomegalovirus exposure and HLA in healthy donors. PCR primers comprised 60 Vbeta and 13 Jbeta primers. Some clones are missing from TCRdb's copy, which holds only in-frame ones; the method was immunoSEQ multiplex PCR. The repertoire consists of nearly 200,000 clones, with 70% to 80% occurring once and the leading ten covering roughly 2.1%. Material for sequencing was PBMCs. Receptors originate from a woman aged 25 to 39 in good health and CMV-seropositive.

This rearrangement joins TRBV18 to TRBJ2-5; D is perhaps TRBD1 (7 bases). Germline V lookup: CDR1 KGHSH, CDR2 LQKENI. Between the trimmed V and J ends, which lost 5 bases and 2 bases, there was a span of 9 bases. The CDR3 extends over 13 amino acids. The CDR3 sequence: CASSAGQQETQYF. Here the CDR3 DNA reads TGTGCCAGCTCAGCGGGACAGCAAGAGACCCAGTACTTC.

The chain carries TRBV30 and TRBJ1-2, with D tentatively TRBD1 (6 bases). Per the germline V gene, CDR1 is GTSNPN and CDR2 is SVGIG (reference sequence). V was pared by 0 bases and J by 3 bases, with 11 bases between. This CDR3 is built from 14 residues. The CDR3 is CAWSVRGAHYGYTF. The CDR3 nucleotides are TGTGCCTGGAGTGTCCGGGGGGCCCACTATGGCTACACCTTC. Full variable domain (outside the CDR3, taken from reference TRBV30 and TRBJ1-2): SQTIHQWPATLVQPVGSPLSLECTVEGTSNPNLYWYRQAAGRGLQLLFYSVGIGQISSEVPQNLSASRPQDRQFILSSKKLLLSDSGFYLCAWSVRGAHYGYTFGSGTRLTVV.

The chain has TRBV13 and TRBJ1-2; a possible D gene is TRBD1 (6 bases). V gave up 1 base and J gave up 4 bases, with 10 bases separating them. Germline V gene data show CDR1 as PRHDT and CDR2 as FYEKMQ (reference sequence). The CDR3 is 14 amino acids. CDR3 sequence (DNA): TGTGCCAGCAGCTTAGACAGGGTGGGCTATGGCTACACCTTC. Its protein product is CASSLDRVGYGYTF.

The V and J genes are TRBV7-2 and TRBJ2-7; tentative D call: TRBD1 (6 bases). CDR3 size: 13 residues. From germline, CDR1 is SGHTA and CDR2 FQGNSA. The ends were cut back, 1 base at V and 4 bases at J, with 8 bases in the middle. This CDR3 reads CASSLEDRYEQYF. Written as DNA, the CDR3 is TGTGCCAGCAGCTTAGAAGACAGGTACGAGCAGTACTTC.

The V gene is TRBV2, the J gene TRBJ2-7, with TRBD1 matching 7 bases. Germline V gene lookup returns CDR1 SNHLY and CDR2 FYNNEI. The CDR3 spans 13 residues. V gave up 4 bases and J gave up 2 bases; unmatched junction bases: 2. Here the CDR3 DNA reads TGTGCCAGCAGTGGGGGACAGCCCTACGAGCAGTACTTC. Amino acid sequence: CASSGGQPYEQYF.